Listed below are T cell receptor beta chains from one sample, sequenced in a study of a mutant IDH1 vaccine in newly diagnosed glioma. Using immunoSEQ multiplex PCR, the repertoire was profiled, and TCRdb retains in-frame clones only, with some absent. The data hold about 46,000 clones, with 80% to 95% observed a single time. Antigen specificity for these receptors is unknown. The source was PBMCs, collected from a glioma patient whose treatment included an IDH1 peptide vaccine. These receptors came from a man aged 45-60 years with glioma. CDR3s include the opening cysteine and the closing phenylalanine or tryptophan. D genes are given only for firm matches. Not every row has a clone size; where given, it reads once, few, many or a size class.

d_gene: .; j_gene: TRBJ1-1; v_gene: TRBV28; abundance: .; CDR3nt: TGTGCCAGCAGTTGGAGTCGCCAAGAAGCTTTCTTT; CDR3aa: CASSWSRQEAFF
d_gene: .; j_gene: TRBJ1-1; v_gene: TRBV19; abundance: .; CDR3nt: TGTGCCAGTAGTAAGACGGGGAACACTGAAGCTTTCTTT; CDR3aa: CASSKTGNTEAFF
d_gene: .; j_gene: TRBJ1-5; v_gene: TRBV9; abundance: .; CDR3nt: TGTGCCAGCAGCGTTGGGTCGGGGGATGGAGGCAATCAGCCCCAGCATTTT; CDR3aa: CASSVGSGDGGNQPQHF
d_gene: TRBD1; j_gene: TRBJ2-4; v_gene: TRBV10-2; abundance: .; CDR3nt: TGCGCCAGCGGGAGACAGGGGGCGTACATTCAGTACTTC; CDR3aa: CASGRQGAYIQYF
d_gene: TRBD1; j_gene: TRBJ1-1; v_gene: TRBV5-1; abundance: .; CDR3nt: TGCGCCAGCAGCAAACTCGGACAGGGGGCAGGGAACACTGAAGCTTTCTTT; CDR3aa: CASSKLGQGAGNTEAFF
d_gene: .; j_gene: TRBJ2-1; v_gene: TRBV7-2; abundance: once; CDR3nt: TGTGCCAGCAGCCCAGTCAGGGCCAATGAGCAGTTCTTC; CDR3aa: CASSPVRANEQFF
d_gene: TRBD2; j_gene: TRBJ2-3; v_gene: TRBV9; abundance: .; CDR3nt: TGTGCCAGCAGCATTGGGACTAGCGGGGGCACAGATACGCAGTATTTT; CDR3aa: CASSIGTSGGTDTQYF
d_gene: .; j_gene: TRBJ1-2; v_gene: TRBV29-1; abundance: .; CDR3nt: TGCAGCGTTGAAATCAGGGACCTCTATGGCTACACCTTC; CDR3aa: CSVEIRDLYGYTF
d_gene: TRBD1; j_gene: TRBJ1-2; v_gene: TRBV6-5; abundance: .; CDR3nt: TGTGCCAGCAGGCGACAGGGGGCGGGTGGCTACACCTTC; CDR3aa: CASRRQGAGGYTF
d_gene: .; j_gene: TRBJ2-7; v_gene: TRBV7-9; abundance: .; CDR3nt: TGTGCCAGCAGCTTAGTGGGGGGTTCCTACGAGCAGTACTTC; CDR3aa: CASSLVGGSYEQYF
d_gene: TRBD1; j_gene: TRBJ2-7; v_gene: TRBV10-3; abundance: .; CDR3nt: TGTGCCATCAGTGACAGGGACAGGGACTCCTACGAGCAGTACTTC; CDR3aa: CAISDRDRDSYEQYF
d_gene: .; j_gene: TRBJ2-7; v_gene: TRBV5-4; abundance: .; CDR3nt: TGTGCCAGCAGCCCCCCCGGGGGCTCCTACGAGCAGTACTTC; CDR3aa: CASSPPGGSYEQYF
d_gene: TRBD1; j_gene: TRBJ2-2; v_gene: TRBV11-2; abundance: .; CDR3nt: TGTGCCAGCAGCTTCCGACAGGGTCGGGGCACCGGGGAGCTGTTTTTT; CDR3aa: CASSFRQGRGTGELFF
d_gene: .; j_gene: TRBJ2-5; v_gene: TRBV11-3; abundance: .; CDR3nt: TGTGCCAGCAGCTTAGGCCCCAGGGAGCAAGAGACCCAGTACTTC; CDR3aa: CASSLGPREQETQYF
d_gene: TRBD2; j_gene: TRBJ2-5; v_gene: TRBV10-2; abundance: once; CDR3nt: TGCGCCAGCAGTGAGAGGGCTAGCGGGGGTGAGACCCAGTACTTC; CDR3aa: CASSERASGGETQYF
d_gene: .; j_gene: TRBJ1-4; v_gene: TRBV2; abundance: .; CDR3nt: TGTGCCAGCAGCGGACCACATCTGGAAAAACTGTTTTTT; CDR3aa: CASSGPHLEKLFF
d_gene: TRBD1; j_gene: TRBJ1-1; v_gene: TRBV5-1; abundance: .; CDR3nt: TGCGCCAGCAGCCCCCCGACAGGGGTGAACACTGAAGCTTTCTTT; CDR3aa: CASSPPTGVNTEAFF
d_gene: TRBD1; j_gene: TRBJ1-1; v_gene: TRBV30; abundance: .; CDR3nt: TGTGCCTGGGATAACAGGGGGAACACTGAAGCTTTCTTT; CDR3aa: CAWDNRGNTEAFF
d_gene: .; j_gene: TRBJ1-1; v_gene: TRBV5-1; abundance: once; CDR3nt: TGCGCCAGCAGCTCTCGGGGACATACGAACACTGAAGCTTTCTTT; CDR3aa: CASSSRGHTNTEAFF
d_gene: .; j_gene: TRBJ2-1; v_gene: TRBV15; abundance: .; CDR3nt: TGTGCCACCAGCAGAGGGCAGGGAACACACAATGAGCAGTTCTTC; CDR3aa: CATSRGQGTHNEQFF
d_gene: TRBD1; j_gene: TRBJ2-1; v_gene: TRBV7-9; abundance: .; CDR3nt: TGTGCCAGCAGCTCGCGGACAGGGGGACCCCCCTACAATGAGCAGTTCTTC; CDR3aa: CASSSRTGGPPYNEQFF
d_gene: TRBD2; j_gene: TRBJ2-7; v_gene: TRBV30; abundance: once; CDR3nt: TGTGCCTGGAGTGTCCCTCTCCTAGCGGGGGTTTCCTACGAGCAGTACTTC; CDR3aa: CAWSVPLLAGVSYEQYF
d_gene: .; j_gene: TRBJ2-2; v_gene: TRBV10-1; abundance: .; CDR3nt: TGCGCCAGCAGTGAAGGATCATCGAACACCGGGGAGCTGTTTTTT; CDR3aa: CASSEGSSNTGELFF
d_gene: .; j_gene: TRBJ2-7; v_gene: TRBV7-2; abundance: .; CDR3nt: TGTGCCAGCAGCTTCGCGGGAACCTACGAGCAGTACTTC; CDR3aa: CASSFAGTYEQYF
d_gene: .; j_gene: TRBJ2-5; v_gene: TRBV7-8; abundance: .; CDR3nt: TGTGCCAGCAGCTTAGACAGGGTGGAAGAGACCCAGTACTTC; CDR3aa: CASSLDRVEETQYF
d_gene: .; j_gene: TRBJ2-1; v_gene: TRBV19; abundance: .; CDR3nt: TGTGCCAGTAGTATGAGCTACTCCCTCCAATTTGAGCAGTTCTTC; CDR3aa: CASSMSYSLQFEQFF
d_gene: TRBD1; j_gene: TRBJ1-6; v_gene: TRBV4-3; abundance: .; CDR3nt: TGCGCCAGCAGCCACAGACAGGGAGCGGGTGATTCACCCCTCCACTTT; CDR3aa: CASSHRQGAGDSPLHF
d_gene: .; j_gene: TRBJ1-3; v_gene: TRBV9; abundance: .; CDR3nt: TGTGCCAGCAGCGTAGCTTCAGGAGGAAACACCATATATTTT; CDR3aa: CASSVASGGNTIYF
d_gene: TRBD2; j_gene: TRBJ2-3; v_gene: TRBV15; abundance: .; CDR3nt: TGTGCCACCAGCAGGGGGACTAGCGGGGGGTCAGATACGCAGTATTTT; CDR3aa: CATSRGTSGGSDTQYF
d_gene: TRBD1; j_gene: TRBJ2-7; v_gene: TRBV11-1; abundance: .; CDR3nt: TGTGCCAGCAGCTTCCGACAGGGACCCTACGAGCAGTACTTC; CDR3aa: CASSFRQGPYEQYF
d_gene: .; j_gene: TRBJ1-1; v_gene: TRBV2; abundance: .; CDR3nt: TGTGCCAGCAGTGAGGGGGTCTCGGCGGCTTTCTTT; CDR3aa: CASSEGVSAAFF
d_gene: .; j_gene: TRBJ1-1; v_gene: TRBV7-9; abundance: once; CDR3nt: TGTGCCAGCAGCTTAGAAATAGTTTGGGGATACACTGAAGCTTTCTTT; CDR3aa: CASSLEIVWGYTEAFF
d_gene: .; j_gene: TRBJ2-1; v_gene: TRBV9; abundance: .; CDR3nt: TGTGCCAGCAGCGTGGTCCCCCGGGGCGAGCAGTTCTTC; CDR3aa: CASSVVPRGEQFF
d_gene: .; j_gene: TRBJ1-5; v_gene: TRBV25-1; abundance: .; CDR3nt: TGTGCCAGCAGTACAGGGAGATTAAATCAGCCCCAGCATTTT; CDR3aa: CASSTGRLNQPQHF
d_gene: .; j_gene: TRBJ1-1; v_gene: TRBV28; abundance: .; CDR3nt: TGTGCCAGCAGAATGAACACTGAAGCTTTCTTT; CDR3aa: CASRMNTEAFF
d_gene: .; j_gene: TRBJ2-7; v_gene: TRBV5-5; abundance: .; CDR3nt: TGTGCCAGCAGCTCCACAGACGCCTACGAGCAGTACTTC; CDR3aa: CASSSTDAYEQYF
d_gene: .; j_gene: TRBJ2-5; v_gene: TRBV23-1; abundance: .; CDR3nt: TGCGCCAGCAGTCAATCGAGATTCGGGGAGACCCAGTACTTC; CDR3aa: CASSQSRFGETQYF
d_gene: .; j_gene: TRBJ2-7; v_gene: TRBV27; abundance: .; CDR3nt: TGTGCCAGCAGTTTTAAGGGTCGCGACGAGCAGTACTTC; CDR3aa: CASSFKGRDEQYF
d_gene: .; j_gene: TRBJ1-5; v_gene: TRBV28; abundance: .; CDR3nt: TGTGCCAGCAGTTTATTACGGAGGACCAATCAGCCCCAGCATTTT; CDR3aa: CASSLLRRTNQPQHF
d_gene: .; j_gene: TRBJ1-5; v_gene: TRBV4-1; abundance: .; CDR3nt: TGCGCCAGCAGCCTCCAGGGGAATAGCAATCAGCCCCAGCATTTT; CDR3aa: CASSLQGNSNQPQHF
d_gene: .; j_gene: TRBJ1-5; v_gene: TRBV9; abundance: .; CDR3nt: TGTGCCAGCAGCGATTCCGACAGGCGCTACAATCAGCCCCAGCATTTT; CDR3aa: CASSDSDRRYNQPQHF
d_gene: .; j_gene: TRBJ2-7; v_gene: TRBV7-9; abundance: .; CDR3nt: TGTGCCAGCAGCTCTTACTACGAGCAGTACTTC; CDR3aa: CASSSYYEQYF
d_gene: TRBD2; j_gene: TRBJ2-5; v_gene: TRBV29-1; abundance: few; CDR3nt: TGCAGCGTTGAGCGGGGGGCTGGGACCCAGTACTTC; CDR3aa: CSVERGAGTQYF
d_gene: .; j_gene: TRBJ2-7; v_gene: TRBV7-9; abundance: .; CDR3nt: TGTGCCAGCAGCTTGAACAGGGTGTACGAGCAGTACTTC; CDR3aa: CASSLNRVYEQYF
d_gene: TRBD2; j_gene: TRBJ2-7; v_gene: TRBV9; abundance: .; CDR3nt: TGTGCCAGCAGCGTAGAGAGCGGGAGGGTCTACGAGCAGTACTTC; CDR3aa: CASSVESGRVYEQYF
d_gene: .; j_gene: TRBJ2-5; v_gene: TRBV10-3; abundance: .; CDR3nt: TGTGCCATCCGAAGCGGAGATTCCCAAGAGACCCAGTACTTC; CDR3aa: CAIRSGDSQETQYF
d_gene: .; j_gene: TRBJ1-1; v_gene: TRBV11-3; abundance: .; CDR3nt: TGTGCCAGCAGCCCTCGGGGGGGAAACACTGAAGCTTTCTTT; CDR3aa: CASSPRGGNTEAFF
d_gene: TRBD1; j_gene: TRBJ1-1; v_gene: TRBV27; abundance: .; CDR3nt: TGTGCCAGCGGGGGGGACAGGAGGCGCGGCGGAATGAACACTGAAGCTTTCTTT; CDR3aa: CASGGDRRRGGMNTEAFF
d_gene: .; j_gene: TRBJ1-3; v_gene: TRBV18; abundance: .; CDR3nt: TGTGCCAGCTCATCCTCCCGACTCCAGGCGGGAAACACCATATATTTT; CDR3aa: CASSSSRLQAGNTIYF
d_gene: .; j_gene: TRBJ2-1; v_gene: TRBV11-2; abundance: .; CDR3nt: TGTGCCAGCAGCTTGAGGGGGGCCCCCTACAATGAGCAGTTCTTC; CDR3aa: CASSLRGAPYNEQFF
d_gene: TRBD2; j_gene: TRBJ2-5; v_gene: TRBV18; abundance: .; CDR3nt: TGTGCCAGCTCACCCGCCGCGGGAGGAGAGACCCAGTACTTC; CDR3aa: CASSPAAGGETQYF